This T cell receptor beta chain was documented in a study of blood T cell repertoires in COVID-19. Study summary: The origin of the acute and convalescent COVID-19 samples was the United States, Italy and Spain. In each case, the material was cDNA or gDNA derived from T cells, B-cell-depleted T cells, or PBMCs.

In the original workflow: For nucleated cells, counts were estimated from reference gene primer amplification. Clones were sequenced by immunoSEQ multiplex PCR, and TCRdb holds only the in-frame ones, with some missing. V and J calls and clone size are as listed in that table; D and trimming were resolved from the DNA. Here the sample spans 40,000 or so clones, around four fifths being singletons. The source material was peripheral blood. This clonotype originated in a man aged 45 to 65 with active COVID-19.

The CDR3 sequence is CASSLRGQSYEQYF. CDR3 coding DNA: TGTGCCAGCAGCTTAAGGGGACAGTCCTACGAGCAGTACTTC. The chain carries TRBV7-2 and TRBJ2-7; 7 bases fit TRBD1. V dropped 2 bases and J dropped 1; count of bases not matched to a gene: 2. CDR1 is SGHTA, CDR2 FQGNSA, per germline. There are 14 residues in the CDR3.